This T cell receptor beta chain was obtained from a study of molecular identifiers for immune sequencing clone quantification. With RNA at 10%, 30% or 50%, naive CD8 libraries came from approximately 22,000 to 940,000 sorted cells. Based on a CD8+CD4-CCR7+CD45RA+ profile, naive CD8 T cells were sorted. TCRdb passed the PCR reads through MiXCR, listing each CDR3 protein once. Of roughly 320,000 distinct CDR3 sequences in the sample, over 20% were seen once. To note about this clonotype: Its antigen remains unknown. A much more abundant neighbour one base away suggests this may be a read error.

Study-wide results and caveats: Sizes of highly expanded clones could be underestimated through identical TCRs sharing a barcode.

The germline V gene encodes CDR1 SGDLS and CDR2 YYNGEE. This CDR3 has 16 amino acids. Sequencing was carried out using naive CD8+ T cells from blood, with Jurkat cell RNA spiked in. This sample's subset: FACS-sorted CD8+CD4-CCR7+CD45RA+ naive T cells. The TCR sequence derives from a human donor in good health. Some libraries in this study had Jurkat cell RNA spiked in. The chain employs TRBV9 and TRBJ2-3; possible D gene TRBD2, 5 bases. In DNA form, the CDR3 reads TGTGCCAGCAGCAGACTCGAGGGATCCCTCACAGATACGCCGTATTTT. This encodes CASSRLEGSLTDTPYF.